The rows below give T cell receptor beta chains drawn from one sample of a study of cytomegalovirus exposure and HLA in healthy donors. Here immunoSEQ multiplex PCR was the method, and the copy in TCRdb shows in-frame clones only, minus some. The sample consists of some 150,000 clones, roughly 77% of them appearing once. Source material: PBMCs. The receptors derive from a male donor in good health and CMV-seronegative. The conserved cysteine and the conserved F or W are not part of the CDR3 here. Some rows mark clone size as missing; the rest say once, few, many or name a class of expanded clone.

j_call: TRBJ2-1; v_call: TRBV29-1; clone_size: .; cdr3_aa: SVEGKGATYNEQF
j_call: TRBJ1-1; v_call: TRBV25-1; clone_size: few; cdr3_aa: ASSTGNTEAF
j_call: TRBJ2-1; v_call: TRBV6-6; clone_size: .; cdr3_aa: ASSYRSGRAGNEQF
j_call: TRBJ1-2; v_call: TRBV5-6; clone_size: .; cdr3_aa: ASSRGGAKDT
j_call: TRBJ2-3; v_call: TRBV27; clone_size: few; cdr3_aa: ASSLRGLAGANTQY
j_call: TRBJ2-7; v_call: TRBV4-3; clone_size: once; cdr3_aa: ASSHFPGQGAGEQY
j_call: TRBJ2-3; v_call: TRBV13; clone_size: .; cdr3_aa: ASSAAPSDGDTQY
j_call: TRBJ2-2; v_call: TRBV7-2; clone_size: .; cdr3_aa: ASSLGLAGYGELF
j_call: TRBJ2-5; v_call: TRBV9; clone_size: .; cdr3_aa: ASSVEGRGDWETQY
j_call: TRBJ1-2; v_call: TRBV6-5; clone_size: .; cdr3_aa: ASSERVQGQGYT
j_call: TRBJ1-1; v_call: TRBV7-9; clone_size: few; cdr3_aa: ASSPRRGYEAF
j_call: TRBJ2-1; v_call: TRBV6-4; clone_size: once; cdr3_aa: ASSGLAGGNEQF
j_call: TRBJ2-3; v_call: TRBV6-4; clone_size: .; cdr3_aa: ASSDSGGATDTQY
j_call: TRBJ2-7; v_call: TRBV5-1; clone_size: .; cdr3_aa: ASSLFGGATYEQY
j_call: TRBJ2-5; v_call: TRBV9; clone_size: .; cdr3_aa: ASSPGGSGRQETQY
j_call: TRBJ2-7; v_call: TRBV27; clone_size: .; cdr3_aa: ASSLRGGTFHEQY
j_call: TRBJ2-7; v_call: TRBV5-6; clone_size: .; cdr3_aa: ASSQEAGQDEQY
j_call: TRBJ1-2; v_call: TRBV25-1; clone_size: .; cdr3_aa: ASSETGGLGGYT
j_call: TRBJ1-4; v_call: TRBV7-9; clone_size: .; cdr3_aa: ASSLDGGDNEKLF
j_call: TRBJ1-1; v_call: TRBV2; clone_size: .; cdr3_aa: ASSDPDRLNTEAF
j_call: TRBJ2-2; v_call: TRBV6-1; clone_size: .; cdr3_aa: ASWAGGYTGELF
j_call: TRBJ1-1; v_call: TRBV2; clone_size: few; cdr3_aa: ARKSHLNTEAF
j_call: TRBJ1-4; v_call: TRBV9; clone_size: .; cdr3_aa: ASSAGLDNEKLF
j_call: TRBJ2-5; v_call: TRBV7-2; clone_size: .; cdr3_aa: ASSSGQQETQY
j_call: TRBJ1-1; v_call: TRBV18; clone_size: .; cdr3_aa: ASSPGQQPNTEAF
j_call: TRBJ2-5; v_call: TRBV7-9; clone_size: few; cdr3_aa: ASSLGSGGAQY
j_call: TRBJ2-5; v_call: TRBV2; clone_size: .; cdr3_aa: ASSEHSRQETQY
j_call: TRBJ2-1; v_call: TRBV6-5; clone_size: .; cdr3_aa: ASSKPGEQF
j_call: TRBJ2-5; v_call: TRBV25-1; clone_size: .; cdr3_aa: ASGTVETQY
j_call: TRBJ2-1; v_call: TRBV10-1; clone_size: .; cdr3_aa: ASSESRSGRAYNEQF
j_call: TRBJ2-7; v_call: TRBV2; clone_size: .; cdr3_aa: ASSGSRLAGGEQY
j_call: TRBJ1-6; v_call: TRBV5-1; clone_size: .; cdr3_aa: ASSLVGGGSPLH
j_call: TRBJ2-7; v_call: TRBV7-9; clone_size: .; cdr3_aa: ASSLGAGGPIILYEQY
j_call: TRBJ2-2; v_call: TRBV6-1; clone_size: .; cdr3_aa: ASSATSNTGELF
j_call: TRBJ2-2; v_call: TRBV11-3; clone_size: few; cdr3_aa: ASSFSGTNTGELF
j_call: TRBJ2-7; v_call: TRBV6-1; clone_size: once; cdr3_aa: ASSEASRGSLY
j_call: TRBJ1-1; v_call: TRBV11-2; clone_size: once; cdr3_aa: ASSVSRGYGTEAF
j_call: TRBJ2-7; v_call: TRBV6-5; clone_size: .; cdr3_aa: ASSTPLPYEQY
j_call: TRBJ2-1; v_call: TRBV18; clone_size: .; cdr3_aa: ASSPGTVNEQF
j_call: TRBJ1-1; v_call: TRBV2; clone_size: .; cdr3_aa: ASSQLENTEAF
j_call: TRBJ1-6; v_call: TRBV7-2; clone_size: .; cdr3_aa: ASSSRASDTPLH
j_call: TRBJ2-1; v_call: TRBV5-1; clone_size: few; cdr3_aa: ASSQIIGLAGDNEQF
j_call: TRBJ1-4; v_call: TRBV4-1; clone_size: .; cdr3_aa: ASSHLPGHTTNEKLF
j_call: TRBJ2-5; v_call: TRBV7-7; clone_size: once; cdr3_aa: ASSLKGETQY
j_call: TRBJ1-2; v_call: TRBV10-3; clone_size: .; cdr3_aa: AISESRQGTNYGYT
j_call: TRBJ2-3; v_call: TRBV18; clone_size: .; cdr3_aa: ASSDRGTDTQY
j_call: TRBJ2-3; v_call: TRBV5-1; clone_size: .; cdr3_aa: ASSLQLAGVTDTQY